The present entry profiles one T cell receptor beta chain with its context. This sample stems from a study of blood T cell repertoires in COVID-19. About the study: Material from acute and convalescent COVID-19 was sourced from the United States, Italy and Spain. T cells, B-cell-depleted T cells, or PBMCs provided the cDNA or gDNA that served as material.

Trimming left V 4 bases short and J 3 bases short, with 9 bases between. Per germline, CDR1 SGHRS and CDR2 YFSETQ. The CDR3 covers 13 residues. Original handling: Reference gene primer amplification gave estimated nucleated cell counts. This table comes from immunoSEQ multiplex PCR, and its TCRdb copy is limited to in-frame clones, with some not included. V, J and clone size are those of that table, while D and trimming were read from the DNA. This table holds around 130,000 clones, 80% to 85% found once. The sample taken for sequencing was peripheral blood. The origin of this receptor is a man aged 60 to 75 with acute or convalescent COVID-19. This rearrangement joins TRBV5-1 to TRBJ2-3; D is unclear. The CDR3 DNA follows: TGCGCCAGCAGCGCGACGGGTACAGATACGCAGTATTTT. Its protein product is CASSATGTDTQYF.